The 29 T cell receptor beta chains below all came from one sample that was sequenced in a study of shared clonotypes between healthy human individuals. Assay used: immunoSEQ multiplex PCR; TCRdb lists only in-frame clones, some missing. Of 2 million or so clones in the sample, approximately 95% were seen once. Sequenced: naive CD4+ T cells sorted from blood. Indicated subset: CD45RA+ positively selected. Receptors originate from a man between 18 and 35 years old in good health.

On this clone: Other nucleotide sequences in the sample specify the same CDR3. The rearrangement links TRBV5-1 to TRBJ1-5; D might be TRBD1 (5 bases). The CDR3 runs to 15 residues. Germline V gives CDR1 SGHRS, CDR2 YFSETQ. Trimming removed 1 base at V and 0 bases at J, with 8 bases between. The CDR3 here is CASSLQGNSNQPQHF. The CDR3, as DNA: TGCGCCAGCAGCTTGCAGGGAAATAGCAATCAGCCCCAGCATTTT.

The chain combines TRBV20-1 with TRBJ2-1; D is possibly TRBD1 or TRBD2 (5 bases each). CDR1 is DFQATT, CDR2 SNEGSKA, per germline (reference sequence). V lost 0 bases to trimming and J lost 12 bases, with 9 bases between them. The CDR3 loop spans 11 amino acids. CDR3 nucleotide sequence: TGCAGTGCTAGAGAGGGGGTCGGGCAGTTCTTC. As protein: CSAREGVGQFF.

This chain joins TRBV2 and TRBJ2-4; the match to TRBD1 covers 7 bases. This CDR3 comprises 13 residues. V trimming: 6 bases; J trimming: 8 bases; junction bases outside the gene matches: 7. Germline V gene sequence: CDR1 SNHLY, CDR2 FYNNEI. This CDR3 is CASSSGGADIQYF. CDR3 nucleotides: TGTGCCAGCAGCTCAGGGGGTGCGGACATTCAGTACTTC.

This chain connects TRBV6-1 to TRBJ2-1; the D gene is possibly TRBD2 (5 bases). The V gene's germline CDR1 is MNHNS and CDR2 SASEGT. The CDR3 totals 13 residues. V lost 0 bases and J lost 9, with 9 bases in between. DNA of the CDR3: TGTGCCAGCAGTGAAGCGAGGGCGACTGAGCAGTTCTTC. Encoded protein: CASSEARATEQFF.

The V call is TRBV6-5, the J call TRBJ2-6; D is uncertain. CDR3 size: 15 residues. CDR1 and CDR2 (germline): MNHEY, SVGAGI. V was cut by 2 bases and J by 4 bases, with 9 bases left in between. For the CDR3, the DNA is TGTGCCAGCAGTTACGCAGCATGGGGGGCCAACGTCCTGACTTTC. The encoded protein is CASSYAAWGANVLTF.

The chain carries TRBV7-9 and TRBJ2-2; no firm D call. Germline-derived CDR1 and CDR2 are SEHNR and FQNEAQ (reference sequence). The CDR3 extends over 17 amino acids. V lost 5 bases and J 0 bases, leaving 16 bases between the germline ends. As DNA, the CDR3 is TGTGCCAGCAGCCCGCTCATGTTGGCTGCGAACACCGGGGAGCTGTTTTTT. Translating it yields CASSPLMLAANTGELFF.

This clone was recorded only once. The CDR3 DNA reads as TGTGCCAGCAGCGTCGCACCGTTATACAATGAGCAGTTCTTC. Its protein is CASSVAPLYNEQFF. J is TRBJ2-1 and V is TRBV9; D gene uncertain. Trimming removed 2 bases from V and 4 bases from J, with 10 bases in between. The germline gives CDR1 SGDLS, CDR2 YYNGEE. This CDR3 contains 14 residues.

The CDR3 loop is CACSGTKQYEAFF. The CDR3 bases are TGTGCCTGTTCCGGGACGAAACAGTATGAAGCTTTCTTT. The chain combines TRBV30 with TRBJ1-1; possibly TRBD1 for D (5 bases). V gave up 6 bases and J gave up 7 bases, with 18 bases separating them. Germline loops: CDR1 GTSNPN, CDR2 SVGIG (reference sequence). The length of the CDR3 is 13 residues.

V is TRBV7-6 and J is TRBJ2-2; 7 bases are shared with TRBD1. The trim removed 0 bases at V and 4 bases at J, leaving 2 bases unmatched. The germline V gene encodes CDR1 SGHVS and CDR2 FNYEAQ. There are 15 residues in the CDR3. The CDR3 DNA is TGTGCCAGCAGCTTAGCGACAGGGAGCACCGGGGAGCTGTTTTTT. This gives the protein CASSLATGSTGELFF.

J is TRBJ1-5 and V is TRBV28; D unclear. Germline CDR1 MDHEN, CDR2 SYDVKM. The CDR3 consists of 17 residues. The V end lost 5 bases, the J end lost 3 bases, and 20 bases lay between the germline ends. The CDR3 DNA follows: TGTGCCAGCAGTCTCCCTCCCGCGGACCGATACAATCAGCCCCAGCATTTT. It codes for CASSLPPADRYNQPQHF.

This rearrangement joins TRBV5-4 to TRBJ2-1, with a weak D call TRBD2 (5 bases). The CDR3 consists of 13 residues. The germline gives CDR1 SGHNT, CDR2 YYREEE (reference sequence). Trimming removed 4 bases from V and 6 bases from J, with 11 bases in between. CDR3 amino acids: CASSRELFNEQFF. The CDR3 DNA sequence: TGTGCCAGCAGCAGGGAGCTCTTCAATGAGCAGTTCTTC.

The gene calls are TRBV12-5 and TRBJ2-7; D perhaps matches TRBD1 (6 bases). Trimming cost V 6 bases and J 1 base, with 10 bases left between them. The CDR3 runs to 13 residues. Germline V gives CDR1 LGHNT, CDR2 FRNRAP. CDR3: CASGPRGSYEQYF. The CDR3 coding sequence is TGTGCTAGTGGCCCCAGGGGTTCCTACGAGCAGTACTTC.

The chain employs TRBV5-5 and TRBJ1-1; 8 positions agree with TRBD1. Germline CDR1 is SGHKS and CDR2 is YYEKEE (reference sequence). This CDR3 contains 15 residues. V was pared by 0 bases and J by 10 bases, with 11 bases of the junction left unmatched. Here the CDR3 reads CASSLDGTGQRRAFF. In nucleotides, the CDR3 is TGTGCCAGCAGCTTGGACGGGACAGGTCAGCGGCGAGCTTTCTTT.

The genes are TRBV7-6 and TRBJ2-7; no clear D. The V and J ends lost 3 bases and 0 bases respectively, with 9 bases between them. CDR1 and CDR2 from the germline V gene are SGHVS and FNYEAQ. The length of the CDR3 is 14 residues. This chain's CDR3 is CASSFGEDSYEQYF. The CDR3 DNA reads as TGTGCCAGCAGCTTTGGAGAGGACTCCTACGAGCAGTACTTC.

This chain uses TRBV28 with TRBJ1-3; no definite D call. Germline V CDR1 and CDR2: MDHEN, SYDVKM. V was shortened by 2 bases and J by 2 bases, with 13 bases between the two germline ends. The CDR3 extends over 16 amino acids. CDR3 sequence reads: CASSLRPPSTGNTIYF. CDR3 DNA sequence: TGTGCCAGCAGTTTAAGACCTCCCAGCACTGGAAACACCATATATTTT.

This clone was counted once. The rearrangement joins TRBV6-5 to TRBJ1-2; D is ambiguous. Per the germline V gene, CDR1 is MNHEY and CDR2 is SVGAGI. V was cut by 4 bases and J by 6 bases, with 12 bases left in between. CDR3 length: 13 residues. In DNA, the CDR3 is TGTGCCAGCAGTTCCTCGGGAGTAGATGGCTACACCTTC. Its protein product is CASSSSGVDGYTF.

CDR3 sequence reads: CSIPGRDTQYF. Here the CDR3 DNA reads TGCAGTATCCCAGGGAGGGATACGCAGTATTTT. This chain joins TRBV20-1 and TRBJ2-3; the D gene is possibly TRBD2 (6 bases). The V gene's germline CDR1 is DFQATT and CDR2 SNEGSKA (reference sequence). The V end was cut by 8 bases, the J end by 6 bases, with 12 bases between. The CDR3 is made up of 11 amino acids.

The rearrangement joins TRBV10-3 to TRBJ2-2, with TRBD1 as a possible D gene (5 bases). Deletions cut 8 bases from V and 2 bases from J, with 12 bases between. CDR1 is ENHRY and CDR2 is SYGVKD in the germline V gene. The CDR3 is 14 amino acids. The CDR3 sequence is CAIAQGLNTGELFF. The CDR3 DNA reads as TGTGCCATCGCGCAGGGCTTAAACACCGGGGAGCTGTTTTTT.

As regards this clone: The sample holds other DNA sequences that translate to the same CDR3. This rearrangement joins TRBV18 to TRBJ1-1; D is undetermined. CDR3 size: 12 residues. The ends were cut back, 3 bases at V and 5 bases at J, with 7 bases in the middle. Germline lookup yields CDR1 KGHSH and CDR2 LQKENI. CDR3 sequence reads: CASSPLETEAFF. In DNA form, the CDR3 reads TGTGCCAGCTCACCCTTAGAAACTGAAGCTTTCTTT.

The V call is TRBV5-1, the J call TRBJ1-1; D might be TRBD1 (5 bases). The germline CDR1 and CDR2 sequences are SGHRS and YFSETQ. The CDR3 has 16 residues. V gave up 3 bases and J gave up 1 base, with 16 bases separating them. CDR3: CASSSARQWGNTEAFF. The CDR3 DNA reads as TGCGCCAGCAGCTCGGCGAGACAGTGGGGGAACACTGAAGCTTTCTTT.

The CDR3: CASSYSGGGQETQYF. The DNA of the CDR3 is TGTGCCAGTAGTTATAGCGGGGGAGGACAAGAGACCCAGTACTTC. V and J are TRBV19 and TRBJ2-5; 9 positions agree with TRBD2. The CDR3 runs to 15 residues. CDR1 is LNHDA and CDR2 is SQIVND in the germline V gene (reference sequence). With 5 bases clipped from V and 2 bases from J, the junction kept 6 bases outside the gene matches. Full variable domain (rest looked up from reference TRBV19 and TRBJ2-5): DGGITQSPKYLFRKEGQNVTLSCEQNLNHDAMYWYRQDPGQGLRLIYYSQIVNDFQKGDIAEGYSVSREKKESFPLTVTSAQKNPTAFYLCASSYSGGGQETQYFGPGTRLLVL.

This chain joins TRBV5-4 and TRBJ2-5; D may match TRBD1 or TRBD2 (6 bases each). V shed 1 base and J shed 2 bases, with 12 bases lying between them. This CDR3 has 15 residues. The germline CDR1 and CDR2 sequences are SGHNT and YYREEE (reference sequence). The CDR3 region has the DNA TGTGCCAGCAGCTTGATGCAGGGGAGGCAAGAGACCCAGTACTTC. Translating gives CASSLMQGRQETQYF. The variable domain in full, completed from reference TRBV5-4 and TRBJ2-5, reads ETGVTQSPTHLIKTRGQQVTLRCSSQSGHNTVSWYQQALGQGPQFIFQYYREEENGRGNFPPRFSGLQFPNYSSELNVNALELDDSALYLCASSLMQGRQETQYFGPGTRLLVL.

The V gene is TRBV30, the J gene TRBJ1-3; tentatively, D is TRBD1 (5 bases). Germline V gene sequence: CDR1 GTSNPN, CDR2 SVGIG (reference sequence). The V gene lost 3 bases and the J gene lost 1 base, with 10 bases spanning the gap. There are 14 residues in the CDR3. The CDR3 sequence: CAWSSTVSGNTIYF. The CDR3 DNA sequence: TGTGCCTGGAGCTCGACAGTATCTGGAAACACCATATATTTT. Using reference TRBV30 and TRBJ1-3 for the parts outside the CDR3, the full variable domain is SQTIHQWPATLVQPVGSPLSLECTVEGTSNPNLYWYRQAAGRGLQLLFYSVGIGQISSEVPQNLSASRPQDRQFILSSKKLLLSDSGFYLCAWSSTVSGNTIYFGEGSWLTVV.

As concerns this clone: The same CDR3 arises from other DNA sequences in this sample as well. V usage is TRBV7-2 and J usage is TRBJ2-7, with TRBD1 matching 10 bases. Germline assignment: CDR1 SGHTA and CDR2 FQGNSA. Trimming at V came to 5 bases and at J to 2 bases, leaving 6 bases not matched to a gene. This CDR3 is built from 15 residues. CDR3 in amino acids: CASSPGQGGPYEQYF. CDR3 sequence (DNA): TGTGCCAGCAGCCCCGGACAGGGGGGGCCCTACGAGCAGTACTTC.

This chain links TRBV2 with TRBJ2-2; 9 bases align to TRBD1. Germline CDR1 is SNHLY and CDR2 is FYNNEI. The V and J ends lost 6 bases and 3 bases, in that order; junction bases with no gene match: 5. The CDR3 loop spans 15 amino acids. CDR3 residues: CASSPDRGDTGELFF. CDR3 DNA sequence: TGTGCCAGCAGCCCGGACAGGGGTGACACCGGGGAGCTGTTTTTT. Variable domain in full (rest from reference TRBV2 and TRBJ2-2): EPEVTQTPSHQVTQMGQEVILRCVPISNHLYFYWYRQILGQKVEFLVSFYNNEISEKSEIFDDQFSVERPDGSNFTLKIRSTKLEDSAMYFCASSPDRGDTGELFFGEGSRLTVL.

The chain is built from TRBV5-1 and TRBJ2-2, with TRBD1 matching over 8 bases. CDR1 is SGHRS and CDR2 is YFSETQ in the germline V gene. Unmatched junction bases numbered 20, after V lost 4 bases and J lost 0 bases. The CDR3 length is 21 residues. CDR3 loop: CASSPARGLWGDSANTGELFF. The CDR3 nucleotides read TGCGCCAGCAGCCCCGCCAGGGGGCTCTGGGGGGACTCTGCGAACACCGGGGAGCTGTTTTTT.

This chain joins TRBV5-6 and TRBJ2-7; D gene uncertain. V shed 3 bases and J shed 2 bases, with 15 bases lying between them. Germline V gives CDR1 SGHDT, CDR2 YYEEEE. This CDR3 has 15 amino acids. Here the CDR3 reads CASSSRSSFAYEQYF. CDR3 sequence (DNA): TGTGCCAGCAGCTCCCGCAGCTCCTTTGCCTACGAGCAGTACTTC.

As for this clone: Other DNA variants within this sample encode the same CDR3. The chain recombines TRBV5-1 with TRBJ2-7; 11 nucleotides match TRBD1. With 3 bases clipped from V and 7 bases from J, the junction kept 6 bases outside the gene matches. The CDR3 runs to 14 residues. Germline V gene sequence: CDR1 SGHRS, CDR2 YFSETQ. The CDR3 is CASSSGQGAYEQYF. DNA for the CDR3: TGCGCCAGCAGCTCAGGACAGGGGGCTTATGAGCAGTACTTC. The full variable domain, completed using reference TRBV5-1 and TRBJ2-7, is KAGVTQTPRYLIKTRGQQVTLSCSPISGHRSVSWYQQTPGQGLQFLFEYFSETQRNKGNFPGRFSGRQFSNSRSEMNVSTLELGDSALYLCASSSGQGAYEQYFGPGTRLTVT.

This sequence joins TRBV4-1 and TRBJ1-1, with D unresolved. Germline V gene data show CDR1 as MGHRA and CDR2 as YSYEKL. There are 12 residues in the CDR3. The V and J ends lost 6 bases and 2 bases respectively, with 7 bases between them. The chain's CDR3 is CASRARNTEAFF. The CDR3 DNA reads as TGCGCCAGCAGAGCAAGAAACACTGAAGCTTTCTTT.